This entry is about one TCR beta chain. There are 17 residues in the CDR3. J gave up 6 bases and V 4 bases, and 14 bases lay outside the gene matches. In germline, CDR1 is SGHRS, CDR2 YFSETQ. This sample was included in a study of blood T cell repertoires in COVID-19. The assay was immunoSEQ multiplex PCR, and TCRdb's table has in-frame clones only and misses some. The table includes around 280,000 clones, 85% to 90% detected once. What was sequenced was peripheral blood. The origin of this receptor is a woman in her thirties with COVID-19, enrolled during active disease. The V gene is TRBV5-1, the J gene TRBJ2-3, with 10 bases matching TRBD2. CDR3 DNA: TGCGCCAGCAGCCCTGAGGCTAGCGGGAGCTCTTGGGATACGCAGTATTTT. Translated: CASSPEASGSSWDTQYF.